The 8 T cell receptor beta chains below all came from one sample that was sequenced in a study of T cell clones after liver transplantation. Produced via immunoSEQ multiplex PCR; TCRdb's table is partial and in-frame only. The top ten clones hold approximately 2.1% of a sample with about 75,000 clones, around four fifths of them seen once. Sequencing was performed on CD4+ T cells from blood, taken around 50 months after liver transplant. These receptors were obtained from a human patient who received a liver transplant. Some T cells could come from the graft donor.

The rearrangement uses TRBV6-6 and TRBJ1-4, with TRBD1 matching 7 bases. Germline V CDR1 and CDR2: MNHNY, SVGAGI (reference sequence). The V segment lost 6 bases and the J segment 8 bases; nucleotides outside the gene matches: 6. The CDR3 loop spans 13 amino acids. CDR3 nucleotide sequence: TGTGCCAGCAGGTCCAGGGGGAACGAAAAACTGTTTTTT. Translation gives CASRSRGNEKLFF.

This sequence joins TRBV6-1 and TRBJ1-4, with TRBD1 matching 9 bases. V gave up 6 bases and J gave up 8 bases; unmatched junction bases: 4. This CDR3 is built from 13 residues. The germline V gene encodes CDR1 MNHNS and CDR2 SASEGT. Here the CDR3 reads CASSRDRDEKLFF. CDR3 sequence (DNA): TGTGCCAGCAGCCGGGACAGGGACGAAAAACTGTTTTTT.

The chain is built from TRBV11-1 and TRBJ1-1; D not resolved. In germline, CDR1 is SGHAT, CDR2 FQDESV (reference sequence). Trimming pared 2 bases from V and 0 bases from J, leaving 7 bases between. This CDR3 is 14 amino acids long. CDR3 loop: CASSLRQMNTEAFF. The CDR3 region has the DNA TGTGCCAGCAGCTTACGGCAGATGAACACTGAAGCTTTCTTT. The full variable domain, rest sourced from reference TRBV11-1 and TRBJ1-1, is EAEVAQSPRYKITEKSQAVAFWCDPISGHATLYWYRQILGQGPELLVQFQDESVVDDSQLPKDRFSAERLKGVDSTLKIQPAELGDSAMYLCASSLRQMNTEAFFGQGTRLTVV.

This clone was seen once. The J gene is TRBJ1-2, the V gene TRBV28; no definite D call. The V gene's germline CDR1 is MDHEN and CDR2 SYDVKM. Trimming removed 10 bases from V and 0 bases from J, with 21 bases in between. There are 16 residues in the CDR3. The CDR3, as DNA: TGTGCCAACCCTAAAAGAAGGCTGTTGGCTAACTATGGCTACACCTTC. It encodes CANPKRRLLANYGYTF.

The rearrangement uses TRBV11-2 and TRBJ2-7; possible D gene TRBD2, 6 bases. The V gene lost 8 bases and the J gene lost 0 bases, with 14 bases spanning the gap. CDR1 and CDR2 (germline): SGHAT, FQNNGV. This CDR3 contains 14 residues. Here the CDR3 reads CASGLGGRSYEQYF. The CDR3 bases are TGTGCCAGCGGGTTGGGAGGTCGCTCCTACGAGCAGTACTTC.

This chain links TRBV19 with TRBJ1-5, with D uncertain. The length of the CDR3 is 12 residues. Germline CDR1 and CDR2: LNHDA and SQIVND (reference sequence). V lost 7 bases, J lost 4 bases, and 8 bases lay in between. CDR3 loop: CASKQINQPQHF. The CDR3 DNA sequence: TGTGCCAGTAAACAGATTAATCAGCCCCAGCATTTT.

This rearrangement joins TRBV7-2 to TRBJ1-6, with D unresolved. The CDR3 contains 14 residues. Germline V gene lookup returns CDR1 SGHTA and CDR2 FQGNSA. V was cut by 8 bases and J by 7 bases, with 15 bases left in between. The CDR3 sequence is CASRNDGLNSPLHF. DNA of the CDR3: TGTGCCAGCCGGAATGACGGACTAAATTCACCCCTCCACTTT.

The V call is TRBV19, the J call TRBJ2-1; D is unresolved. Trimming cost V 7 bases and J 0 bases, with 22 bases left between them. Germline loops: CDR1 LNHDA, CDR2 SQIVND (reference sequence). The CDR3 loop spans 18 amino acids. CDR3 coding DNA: TGTGCCAGTACCTCTCCCACGGGTCGGCGGAGCTCCTACAATGAGCAGTTCTTC. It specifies CASTSPTGRRSSYNEQFF.